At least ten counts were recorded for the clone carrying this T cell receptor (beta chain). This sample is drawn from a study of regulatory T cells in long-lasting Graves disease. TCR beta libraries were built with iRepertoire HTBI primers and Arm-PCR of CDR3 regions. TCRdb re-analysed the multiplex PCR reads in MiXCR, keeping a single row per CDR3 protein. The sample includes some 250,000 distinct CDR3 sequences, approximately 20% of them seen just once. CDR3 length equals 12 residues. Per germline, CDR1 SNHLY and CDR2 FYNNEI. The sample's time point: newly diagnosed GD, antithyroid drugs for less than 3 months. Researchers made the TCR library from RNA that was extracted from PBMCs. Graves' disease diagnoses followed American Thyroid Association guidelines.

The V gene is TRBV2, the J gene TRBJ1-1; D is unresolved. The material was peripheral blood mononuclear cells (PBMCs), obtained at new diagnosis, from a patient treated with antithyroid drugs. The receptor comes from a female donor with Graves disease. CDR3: CLGGRENTEAFF. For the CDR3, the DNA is TGTTTGGGAGGGAGGGAGAACACTGAAGCTTTCTTT.